The rows below give T cell receptor beta chains drawn from one sample of a study of CD8+CD57+ T cells in acquired aplastic anemia. Each CDR3 protein is one row after TCRdb ran MiXCR on the reads. The sample lists more than 150,000 distinct CDR3 sequences, approximately 46% seen once, with 2.5% to 3.5% in the top ten. Sequenced input: sorted CD4+, CD8+, or CD8+CD57+ T cells (not recorded which) from PBMCs. These receptors all come from a human donor in good health. The CDR3 runs from the conserved cysteine through the conserved F or W. D genes are given only for firm matches. Where a row states a size, it is once, few, many or the class of an expanded clone; other rows omit it.

size	D	V	J	CDR3	DNA
many	.	TRBV20-1	TRBJ1-3	CSARASSGNTIYF	TGCAGTGCTAGAGCGAGCTCTGGAAACACCATATATTTT
many	TRBD2	TRBV19	TRBJ2-3	CASSIGWSSGTFWDTQYF	TGTGCCAGTAGTATAGGGTGGAGTAGCGGGACGTTTTGGGATACGCAGTATTTT
many	TRBD1	TRBV25-1	TRBJ1-2	CASAGGYGYTF	TGTGCCAGCGCAGGGGGCTATGGCTACACCTTC
many	.	TRBV6-1	TRBJ2-1	CASRPLLGPKGDEQFF	TGTGCCAGCAGACCTCTCCTTGGACCCAAGGGCGATGAGCAGTTCTTC
.	.	TRBV7-6	TRBJ2-7	CASSLAGDGSAYEQYF	TGTGCCAGCAGCTTAGCGGGGGACGGTAGCGCCTACGAGCAGTACTTC
.	.	TRBV10-1	TRBJ2-3	CASSVNDRLYTDTQYF	TGCGCCAGCAGTGTCAACGACAGGCTCTACACAGATACGCAGTATTTT
many	.	TRBV11-1	TRBJ2-7	CASSSGREGREQYF	TGTGCCAGCAGCTCCGGACGTGAAGGGAGGGAGCAGTACTTC
.	TRBD1	TRBV11-3	TRBJ2-5	CASRDRGHHNGRETQYF	TGTGCCAGCCGGGACAGGGGCCATCACAACGGGAGGGAGACCCAGTACTTC
.	.	TRBV2	TRBJ2-5	CASSASLEHQETQYF	TGTGCCAGCAGTGCCTCGCTGGAGCACCAAGAGACCCAGTACTTC
.	TRBD1	TRBV24-1	TRBJ2-5	CATSDPRRTGEETQYF	TGTGCCACCAGTGACCCGAGGAGGACAGGGGAAGAGACCCAGTACTTC
few	.	TRBV5-6	TRBJ2-3	CASSSDSTDTQYF	TGTGCCAGCAGCTCTGACTCCACAGATACGCAGTATTTT
few	.	TRBV15	TRBJ2-2	CATSRARGAAGELFF	TGTGCCACCAGCAGAGCACGGGGGGCAGCCGGGGAGCTGTTTTTT
.	.	TRBV9	TRBJ2-2	CASSPRIQDTGELFF	TGTGCCAGCAGCCCTAGGATTCAGGACACCGGGGAGCTGTTTTTT
many	.	TRBV6-1	TRBJ2-1	CASSAPGHGQFF	TGTGCCAGCAGTGCTCCGGGACACGGGCAGTTCTTC
.	.	TRBV29-1	TRBJ1-1	CSVEDTSGNTEAFF	TGCAGCGTTGAAGATACGTCGGGGAACACTGAAGCTTTCTTT
.	.	TRBV5-6	TRBJ1-2	CASSPVVNPFRYTF	TGTGCCAGCAGCCCGGTGGTTAACCCATTCCGCTACACCTTC
.	.	TRBV2	TRBJ2-5	CASSFLRELEYQETQYF	TGTGCCAGCAGTTTCCTACGGGAATTGGAATACCAAGAGACCCAGTACTTC
.	.	TRBV29-1	TRBJ1-1	CSVDGQNTEAFF	TGCAGCGTAGACGGTCAGAACACTGAAGCTTTCTTT
.	.	TRBV19	TRBJ2-3	CASSIQGSNTQYF	TGTGCCAGTAGTATACAGGGTTCAAATACGCAGTATTTT
.	TRBD2	TRBV20-1	TRBJ2-2	CSATSSGSAGELFF	TGCAGTGCTACGTCTAGCGGGAGTGCCGGGGAGCTGTTTTTT
.	.	TRBV11-2	TRBJ1-4	CASSHGPQAGEKLFF	TGTGCCAGCAGTCACGGCCCGCAGGCGGGTGAAAAACTGTTTTTT
many	.	TRBV24-1	TRBJ2-1	CATSDFGGGSYNEQFF	TGTGCCACCAGTGATTTTGGAGGGGGCTCCTACAATGAGCAGTTCTTC
.	.	TRBV29-1	TRBJ1-2	CSVFDAGYTF	TGCAGCGTTTTTGATGCTGGCTACACCTTC
.	.	TRBV20-1	TRBJ1-1	CSAGGGAMNTEAFF	TGCAGTGCCGGTGGGGGCGCAATGAACACTGAAGCTTTCTTT
many	TRBD2	TRBV20-1	TRBJ2-1	CSASSMRLAVEQFF	TGCAGTGCTAGTTCTATGAGACTAGCGGTTGAGCAGTTCTTC
.	.	TRBV12-5	TRBJ1-5	CASGLLKEGSGPQHF	TGTGCTAGTGGTCTCTTAAAAGAGGGTAGCGGGCCCCAGCATTTT
once	TRBD1	TRBV7-9	TRBJ1-2	CASSPRGQGAEGYTF	TGTGCCAGCAGCCCGCGGGGACAGGGGGCGGAGGGCTACACCTTC
many	.	TRBV19	TRBJ2-2	CASSIDRTGELFF	TGTGCCAGTAGTATAGATAGAACCGGGGAGCTGTTTTTT
.	TRBD1	TRBV20-1	TRBJ1-2	CSASDRGPNYGYTF	TGCAGTGCTAGTGACAGGGGACCAAACTATGGCTACACCTTC
many	.	TRBV24-1	TRBJ2-2	CATSAFGGRTGELFF	TGTGCCACCAGTGCCTTTGGGGGAAGGACCGGGGAGCTGTTTTTT
many	.	TRBV4-1	TRBJ2-2	CASSRPLASNTGELFF	TGCGCCAGCAGCCGGCCACTAGCTTCGAACACCGGGGAGCTGTTTTTT
many	TRBD1	TRBV19	TRBJ1-4	CASRETGGGEKLFF	TGTGCCAGTAGGGAGACAGGGGGCGGTGAAAAACTGTTTTTT
many	TRBD2	TRBV4-1	TRBJ2-7	CASRPTSGNSYEQYF	TGCGCCAGCAGACCTACTAGCGGAAACTCCTACGAGCAGTACTTC
once	TRBD2	TRBV10-3	TRBJ2-7	CAISERTSGRSSYEQYF	TGTGCCATCAGTGAGAGGACTAGCGGGAGGTCCTCCTACGAGCAGTACTTC
many	TRBD2	TRBV5-1	TRBJ2-2	CASSYLAVTGELFF	TGCGCCAGCAGCTACCTAGCGGTCACCGGGGAGCTGTTTTTT
many	TRBD2	TRBV19	TRBJ2-5	CASSTRDRGVRLAGGFGETQYF	TGTGCCAGTAGTACCCGGGACAGAGGGGTAAGACTAGCGGGAGGGTTCGGAGAGACCCAGTACTTC
many	.	TRBV5-1	TRBJ2-5	CASSFDLIETQYF	TGCGCCAGCAGCTTTGACCTGATAGAGACCCAGTACTTC
.	.	TRBV19	TRBJ2-4	CASSRETGNIQYF	TGTGCCAGTAGTAGGGAGACGGGGAACATTCAGTACTTC